This T cell receptor (beta chain) was documented in a study of neoadjuvant nivolumab and ipilimumab in lung cancer. Trimming left V 2 bases short and J 8 bases short, with 12 bases between. Looked up from germline, CDR1 is SGHTA and CDR2 is FQGNSA. CDR3 length: 14 amino acids. Measured with immunoSEQ multiplex PCR; TCRdb has only the in-frame clones, and not every one. Of about 18,000 clones listed, 65% to 80% are singletons. The rearrangement joins TRBV7-2 to TRBJ1-4; D possibly corresponds to TRBD1 (5 bases). This TCR came from an adult with non-small cell lung cancer. Material: tumor tissue, obtained after neoadjuvant nivolumab, alone or with ipilimumab, at or shortly before surgery. The DNA of the CDR3 is TGTGCCAGCAGCTTACAACCTCGGGGCGAAAAACTGTTTTTT. Translation gives CASSLQPRGEKLFF.